This T cell receptor (beta chain) is drawn from a study of high-grade serous ovarian cancer treatment subgroups. Study-wide context: On average, approximately 14,000 reads and thousands of unique TCR beta rearrangements were obtained per sample.

Details on this clone: Its matching antigen is unknown.

General study results and limits: Only CDR3 was analyzed; CDR1 and CDR2 were not.

The CDR3 spans 17 residues. In germline, CDR1 is SGHRS, CDR2 YFSETQ. J was trimmed by 5 bases and V by 4 bases; bases with no gene match: 17. The repertoire was sequenced with immunoSEQ multiplex PCR; TCRdb's copy has only in-frame clones and lacks some. The table lists over a thousand clones, 77% of them singletons. Tumor samples were obtained before definitive surgery or chemotherapy. The clonotype originates from a human donor with high-grade serous ovarian cancer. Source material: tumor tissue. The genes are TRBV5-1 and TRBJ1-1, with 7 positions matching TRBD1. CDR3 sequence: CASSRTGTEGSWTEAFF. CDR3 DNA sequence: TGCGCCAGCAGCCGAACCGGGACAGAAGGTTCATGGACTGAAGCTTTCTTT.